The clone carrying this T cell receptor (beta chain) was detected only once. TCRdb's table, derived via immunoSEQ multiplex PCR, lists solely in-frame clones and lacks some. The sample yields 200,000 or so clones, around nine tenths seen once. The study drew participants aged about 18 to 90 years from some 25 US areas. Participants reported their clinical history, and cohort assignment relied on those reports. What the recovered Cohort 3 donors had was two negative PCRs, clearance, or symptom resolution. Germline loops: CDR1 MGHRA, CDR2 YSYEKL. V gave up 4 bases and J gave up 2 bases; unmatched junction bases: 8. The CDR3 sequence is 16 residues long. The data originate from a study of blood T cell repertoires in COVID-19.

The source material was PBMCs or T cells enriched from blood (not recorded which). The TCR comes from a man under 40 who had recovered from COVID-19. The chain joins TRBV4-1 to TRBJ2-3; 8 bases agree with TRBD2. The CDR3 nucleotides are TGCGCCAGCAGCCCGAAGCGGGAGTGGGCCACAGATACGCAGTATTTT. Translating gives CASSPKREWATDTQYF.